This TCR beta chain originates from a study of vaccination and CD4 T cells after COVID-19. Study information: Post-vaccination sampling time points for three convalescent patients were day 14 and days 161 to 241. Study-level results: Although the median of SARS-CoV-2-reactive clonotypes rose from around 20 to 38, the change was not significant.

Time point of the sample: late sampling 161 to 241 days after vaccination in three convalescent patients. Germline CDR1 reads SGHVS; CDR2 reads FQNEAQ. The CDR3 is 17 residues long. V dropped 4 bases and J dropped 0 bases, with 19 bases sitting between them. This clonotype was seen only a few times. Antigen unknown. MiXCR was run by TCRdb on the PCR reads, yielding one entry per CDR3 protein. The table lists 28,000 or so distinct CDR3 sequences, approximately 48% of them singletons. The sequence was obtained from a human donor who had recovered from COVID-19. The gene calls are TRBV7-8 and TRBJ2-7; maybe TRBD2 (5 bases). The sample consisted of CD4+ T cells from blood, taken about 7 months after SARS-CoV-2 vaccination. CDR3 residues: CASSYSGWVASSYEQYF. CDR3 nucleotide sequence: TGTGCCAGCAGCTATTCGGGATGGGTGGCGAGCTCCTACGAGCAGTACTTC.